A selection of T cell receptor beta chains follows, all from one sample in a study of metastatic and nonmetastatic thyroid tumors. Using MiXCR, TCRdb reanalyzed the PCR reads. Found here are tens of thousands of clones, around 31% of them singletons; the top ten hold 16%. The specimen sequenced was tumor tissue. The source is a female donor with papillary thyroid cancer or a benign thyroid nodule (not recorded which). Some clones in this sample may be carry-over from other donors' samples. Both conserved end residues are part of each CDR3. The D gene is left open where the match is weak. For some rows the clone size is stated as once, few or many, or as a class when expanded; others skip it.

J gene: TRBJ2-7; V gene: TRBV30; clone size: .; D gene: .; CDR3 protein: CAWSGGGTRYEQYF; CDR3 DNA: TGTGCCTGGAGTGGTGGCGGGACAAGGTACGAGCAGTACTTC
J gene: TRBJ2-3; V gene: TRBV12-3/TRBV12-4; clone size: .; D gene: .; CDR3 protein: CASSPRTGPQYF; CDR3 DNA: TGTGCCAGCAGCCCCCGGACGGGTCCGCAGTATTTT
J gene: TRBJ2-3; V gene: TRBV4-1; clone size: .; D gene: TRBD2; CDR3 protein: CASSQRTSGGGDTQYF; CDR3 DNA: TGCGCCAGCAGCCAACGGACTAGCGGGGGAGGGGATACGCAGTATTTT
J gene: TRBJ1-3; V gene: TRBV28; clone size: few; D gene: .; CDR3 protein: CASTSPIKSGNTIYF; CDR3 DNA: TGTGCCAGCACCTCACCTATTAAGTCTGGAAACACCATATATTTT
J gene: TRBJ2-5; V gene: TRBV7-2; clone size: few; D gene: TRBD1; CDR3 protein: CASSVTGVIKGETQYF; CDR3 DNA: TGTGCCAGCAGCGTCACAGGGGTCATTAAGGGGGAGACCCAGTACTTC
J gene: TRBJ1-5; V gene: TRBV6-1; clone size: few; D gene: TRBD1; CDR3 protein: CASRGTGSQPQHF; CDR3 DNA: TGTGCCAGCAGGGGGACAGGTAGTCAGCCCCAGCATTTT
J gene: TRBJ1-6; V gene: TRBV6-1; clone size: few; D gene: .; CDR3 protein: CASSEGPGDYNSPLHF; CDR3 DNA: TGTGCCAGCAGTGAAGGACCCGGGGATTATAATTCACCCCTCCACTTT
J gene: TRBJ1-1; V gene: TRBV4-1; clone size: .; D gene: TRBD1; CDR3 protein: CASSQEGQAYTEAFF; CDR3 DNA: TGCGCCAGCAGCCAAGAGGGACAGGCGTACACTGAAGCTTTCTTT
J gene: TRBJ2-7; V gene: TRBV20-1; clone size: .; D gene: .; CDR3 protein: CSAIRVRPGSYEQYF; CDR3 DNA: TGCAGTGCTATTAGGGTCCGCCCGGGGTCGTACGAGCAGTACTTC
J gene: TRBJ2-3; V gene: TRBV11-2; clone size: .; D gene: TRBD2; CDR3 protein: CASSPRLAGGRDTQYF; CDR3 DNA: TGTGCCAGCAGCCCAAGGCTAGCGGGAGGCCGAGATACGCAGTATTTT
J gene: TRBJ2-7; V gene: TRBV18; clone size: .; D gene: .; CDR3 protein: CASSPPSSYEQYF; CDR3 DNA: TGTGCCAGCTCACCCCCGTCATCCTACGAGCAGTACTTC
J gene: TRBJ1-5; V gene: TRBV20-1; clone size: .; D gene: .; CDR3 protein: CSAGEANGPQHF; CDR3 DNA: TGCAGTGCAGGAGAGGCAAATGGGCCCCAGCATTTT
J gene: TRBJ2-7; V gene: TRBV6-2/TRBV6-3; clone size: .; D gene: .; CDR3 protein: CASSYGGRYEQYF; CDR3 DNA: TGTGCCAGCAGTTACGGGGGTAGGTACGAGCAGTACTTC
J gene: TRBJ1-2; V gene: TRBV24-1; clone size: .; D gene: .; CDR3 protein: CATSDLTDRNYGYTF; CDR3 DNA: TGTGCCACCAGTGATCTTACGGACAGAAACTATGGCTACACCTTC
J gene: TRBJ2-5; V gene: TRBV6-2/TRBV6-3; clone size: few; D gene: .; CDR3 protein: CASSYSGAQYF; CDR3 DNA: TGTGCCAGCAGTTACTCGGGGGCCCAGTACTTC
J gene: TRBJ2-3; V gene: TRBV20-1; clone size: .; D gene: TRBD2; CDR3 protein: CSASRGRGTDTQYF; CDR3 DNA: TGCAGTGCTAGTCGGGGGAGGGGCACAGATACGCAGTATTTT
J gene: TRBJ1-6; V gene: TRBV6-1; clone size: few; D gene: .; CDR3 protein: CASSDGGDNSPLHF; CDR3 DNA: TGTGCCAGCAGTGACGGGGGTGATAATTCACCCCTCCACTTT
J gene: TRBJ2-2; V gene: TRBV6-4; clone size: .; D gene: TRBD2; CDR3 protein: CASSASGSTGELFF; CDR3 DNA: TGTGCCAGCAGTGCTAGCGGGAGCACCGGGGAGCTGTTTTTT
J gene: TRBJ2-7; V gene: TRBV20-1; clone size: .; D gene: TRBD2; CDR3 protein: CSARFIAGGRSEQYF; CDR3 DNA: TGCAGTGCTAGATTTATAGCGGGAGGGCGAAGCGAGCAGTACTTC
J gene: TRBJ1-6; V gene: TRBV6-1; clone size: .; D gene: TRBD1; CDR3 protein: CASTVTGEGYSPLHF; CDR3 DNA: TGTGCCAGCACCGTGACAGGGGAGGGTTATTCACCCCTCCACTTT
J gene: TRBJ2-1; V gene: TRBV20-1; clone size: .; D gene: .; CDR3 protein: CSALGPNDGGNEQFF; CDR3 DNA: TGCAGTGCTTTGGGACCGAACGATGGGGGGAATGAGCAGTTCTTC
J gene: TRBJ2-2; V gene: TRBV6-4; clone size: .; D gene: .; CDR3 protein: CASKYQGRGTGELFF; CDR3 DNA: TGTGCCAGCAAGTATCAGGGGCGAGGCACCGGGGAGCTGTTTTTT
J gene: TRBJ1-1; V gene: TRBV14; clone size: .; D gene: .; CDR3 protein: CASSQDLSDTYAEAFF; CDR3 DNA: TGTGCCAGCAGCCAAGATCTATCGGACACCTACGCTGAAGCTTTCTTT
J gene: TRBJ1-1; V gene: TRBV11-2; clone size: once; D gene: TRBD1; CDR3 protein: CASSLDPGGGTEAFF; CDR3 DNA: TGTGCCAGCAGCTTAGATCCAGGGGGCGGGACTGAAGCTTTCTTT
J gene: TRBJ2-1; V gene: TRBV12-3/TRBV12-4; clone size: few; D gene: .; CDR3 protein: CAGRLLVGKYNEQFF; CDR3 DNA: TGTGCCGGAAGATTATTGGTAGGGAAATACAATGAGCAGTTCTTC
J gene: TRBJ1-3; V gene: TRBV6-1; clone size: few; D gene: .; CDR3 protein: CASSSGIRVGNTIYF; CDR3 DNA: TGTGCCAGCAGTTCAGGGATCAGGGTTGGAAACACCATATATTTT
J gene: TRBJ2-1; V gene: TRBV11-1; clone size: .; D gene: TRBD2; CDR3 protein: CASSPTSGRTFNEQFF; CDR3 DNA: TGTGCCAGCAGCCCGACTAGCGGGAGAACTTTTAATGAGCAGTTCTTC
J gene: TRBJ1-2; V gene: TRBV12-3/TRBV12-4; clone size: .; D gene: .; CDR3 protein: CASSFDSENYGYTF; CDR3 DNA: TGTGCCAGCAGTTTCGACAGCGAGAACTATGGCTACACCTTC
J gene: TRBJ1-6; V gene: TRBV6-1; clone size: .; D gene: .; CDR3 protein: CASSHVVNSPLHF; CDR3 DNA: TGTGCCAGCAGCCATGTTGTAAATTCACCCCTCCACTTT
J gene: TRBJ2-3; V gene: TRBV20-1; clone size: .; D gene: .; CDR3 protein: CSARDQLRGEVDTQYF; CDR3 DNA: TGCAGTGCTAGAGATCAGTTGCGGGGAGAGGTGGATACGCAGTATTTT
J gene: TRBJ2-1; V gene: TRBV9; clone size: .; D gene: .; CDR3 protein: CASSVDATSNEQFF; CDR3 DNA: TGTGCCAGCAGCGTAGATGCGACTAGCAATGAGCAGTTCTTC